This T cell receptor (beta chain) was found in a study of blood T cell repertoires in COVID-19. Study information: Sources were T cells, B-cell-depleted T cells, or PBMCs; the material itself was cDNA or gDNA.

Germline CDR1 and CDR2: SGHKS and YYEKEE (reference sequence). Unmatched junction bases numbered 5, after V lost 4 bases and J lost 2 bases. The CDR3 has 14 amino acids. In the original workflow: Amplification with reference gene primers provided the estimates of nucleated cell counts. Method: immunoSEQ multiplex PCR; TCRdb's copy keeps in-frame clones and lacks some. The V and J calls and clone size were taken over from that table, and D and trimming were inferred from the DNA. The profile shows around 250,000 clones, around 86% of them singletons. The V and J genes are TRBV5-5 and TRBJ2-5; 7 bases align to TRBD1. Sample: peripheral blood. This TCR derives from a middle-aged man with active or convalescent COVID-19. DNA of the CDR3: TGTGCCAGCAGCAACCCGGGACAGCAAGAGACCCAGTACTTC. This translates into CASSNPGQQETQYF. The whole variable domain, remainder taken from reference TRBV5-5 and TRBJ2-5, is DAGVTQSPTHLIKTRGQQVTLRCSPISGHKSVSWYQQVLGQGPQFIFQYYEKEERGRGNFPDRFSARQFPNYSSELNVNALLLGDSALYLCASSNPGQQETQYFGPGTRLLVL.